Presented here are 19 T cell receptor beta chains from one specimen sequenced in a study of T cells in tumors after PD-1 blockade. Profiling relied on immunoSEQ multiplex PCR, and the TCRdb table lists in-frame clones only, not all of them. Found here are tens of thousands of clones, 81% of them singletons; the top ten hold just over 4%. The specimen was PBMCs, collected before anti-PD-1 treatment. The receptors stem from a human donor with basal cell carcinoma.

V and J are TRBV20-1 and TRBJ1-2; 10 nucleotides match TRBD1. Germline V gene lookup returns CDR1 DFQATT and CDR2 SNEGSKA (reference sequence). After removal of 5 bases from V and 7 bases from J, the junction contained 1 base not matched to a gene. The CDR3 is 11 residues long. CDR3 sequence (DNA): TGCAGTGCTCGGACAGGGGGTGGCTACACCTTC. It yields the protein CSARTGGGYTF.

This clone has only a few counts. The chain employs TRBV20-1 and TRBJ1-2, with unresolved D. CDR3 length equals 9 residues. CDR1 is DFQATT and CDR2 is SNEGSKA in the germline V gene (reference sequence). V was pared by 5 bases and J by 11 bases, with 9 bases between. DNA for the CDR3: TGCAGTGCTCAGCTCTTTTACACCTTC. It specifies CSAQLFYTF.

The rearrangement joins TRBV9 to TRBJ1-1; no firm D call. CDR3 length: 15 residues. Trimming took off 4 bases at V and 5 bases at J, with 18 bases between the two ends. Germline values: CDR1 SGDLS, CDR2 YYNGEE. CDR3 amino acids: CASSILSGSDTEAFF. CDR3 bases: TGTGCCAGCAGCATACTATCAGGTTCAGATACTGAAGCTTTCTTT.

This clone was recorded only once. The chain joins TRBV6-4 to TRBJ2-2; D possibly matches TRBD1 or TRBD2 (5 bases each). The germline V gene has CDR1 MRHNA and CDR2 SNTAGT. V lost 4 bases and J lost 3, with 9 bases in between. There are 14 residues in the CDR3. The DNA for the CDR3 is TGTGCCAGCAGTGTTAGGGGAGACACCGGGGAGCTGTTTTTT. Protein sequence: CASSVRGDTGELFF.

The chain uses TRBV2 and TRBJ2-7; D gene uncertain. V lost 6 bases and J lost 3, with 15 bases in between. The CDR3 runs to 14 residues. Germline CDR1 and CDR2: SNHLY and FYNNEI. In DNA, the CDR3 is TGTGCCAGCAGAGAGTCCCCAGGAAGCTACGAGCAGTACTTC. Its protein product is CASRESPGSYEQYF.

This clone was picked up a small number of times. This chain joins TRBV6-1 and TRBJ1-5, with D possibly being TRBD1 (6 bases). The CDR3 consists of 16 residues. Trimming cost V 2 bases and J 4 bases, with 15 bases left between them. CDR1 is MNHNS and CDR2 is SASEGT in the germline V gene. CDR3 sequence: CASSEWGLEKNQPQHF. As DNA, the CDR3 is TGTGCCAGCAGTGAATGGGGGCTCGAGAAAAATCAGCCCCAGCATTTT.

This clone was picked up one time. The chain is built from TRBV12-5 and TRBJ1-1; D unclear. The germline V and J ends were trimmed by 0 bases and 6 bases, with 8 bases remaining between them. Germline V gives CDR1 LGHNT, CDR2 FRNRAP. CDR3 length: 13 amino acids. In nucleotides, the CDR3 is TGTGCTAGTGGTTTGGTATTTAGTGCTGAAGCTTTCTTT. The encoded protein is CASGLVFSAEAFF. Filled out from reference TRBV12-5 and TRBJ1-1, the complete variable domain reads DARVTQTPRHKVTEMGQEVTMRCQPILGHNTVFWYRQTMMQGLELLAYFRNRAPLDDSGMPKDRFSAEMPDATLATLKIQPSEPRDSAVYFCASGLVFSAEAFFGQGTRLTVV.

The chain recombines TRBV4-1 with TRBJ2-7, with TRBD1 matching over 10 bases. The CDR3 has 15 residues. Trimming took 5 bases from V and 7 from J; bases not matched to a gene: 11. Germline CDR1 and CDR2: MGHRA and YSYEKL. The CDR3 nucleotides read TGCGCCAGCAGCAATCCGGGACAGGGGTTGCGGGAGCAGTACTTC. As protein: CASSNPGQGLREQYF.

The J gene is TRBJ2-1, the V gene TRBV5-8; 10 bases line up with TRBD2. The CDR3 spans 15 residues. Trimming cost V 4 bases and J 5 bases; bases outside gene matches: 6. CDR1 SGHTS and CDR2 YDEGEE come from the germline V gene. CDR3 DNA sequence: TGTGCCAGCAGCGAGGGGACTAGCGCTGACAATGAGCAGTTCTTC. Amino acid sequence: CASSEGTSADNEQFF. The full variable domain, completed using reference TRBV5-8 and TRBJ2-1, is EAGVTQSPTHLIKTRGQQATLRCSPISGHTSVYWYQQALGLGLQFLLWYDEGEERNRGNFPPRFSGRQFPNYSSELNVNALELEDSALYLCASSEGTSADNEQFFGPGTRLTVL.

CDR3 DNA: TGTGCCAGCAGCACCGGACCGGGCTACGAGCAGTACTTC. It specifies CASSTGPGYEQYF. The chain combines TRBV5-4 with TRBJ2-7; D gene unclear. The CDR3 runs to 13 residues. Per the germline V gene, CDR1 is SGHNT and CDR2 is YYREEE (reference sequence). Trimming stripped 4 bases from V and 3 bases from J, with 11 bases between.

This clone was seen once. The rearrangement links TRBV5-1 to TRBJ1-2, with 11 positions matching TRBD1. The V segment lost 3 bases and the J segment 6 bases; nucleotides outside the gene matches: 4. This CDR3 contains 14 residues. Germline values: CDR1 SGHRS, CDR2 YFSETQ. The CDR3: CASSYGQGANGYTF. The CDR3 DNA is TGCGCCAGCAGCTACGGACAGGGGGCGAATGGCTACACCTTC.

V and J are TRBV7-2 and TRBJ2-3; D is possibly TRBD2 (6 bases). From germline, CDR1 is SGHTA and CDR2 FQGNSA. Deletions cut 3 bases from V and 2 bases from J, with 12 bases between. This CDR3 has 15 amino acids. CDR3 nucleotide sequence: TGTGCCAGCAGCTTTTATGCGGGAATCACAGATACGCAGTATTTT. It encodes CASSFYAGITDTQYF.

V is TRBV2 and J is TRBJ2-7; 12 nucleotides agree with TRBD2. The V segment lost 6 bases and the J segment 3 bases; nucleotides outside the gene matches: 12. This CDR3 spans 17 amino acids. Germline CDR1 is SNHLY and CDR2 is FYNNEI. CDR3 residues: CASSLLAGGLQNYEQYF. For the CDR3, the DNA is TGTGCCAGCAGCCTACTAGCGGGGGGCCTTCAGAACTACGAGCAGTACTTC. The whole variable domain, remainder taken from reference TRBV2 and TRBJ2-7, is EPEVTQTPSHQVTQMGQEVILRCVPISNHLYFYWYRQILGQKVEFLVSFYNNEISEKSEIFDDQFSVERPDGSNFTLKIRSTKLEDSAMYFCASSLLAGGLQNYEQYFGPGTRLTVT.

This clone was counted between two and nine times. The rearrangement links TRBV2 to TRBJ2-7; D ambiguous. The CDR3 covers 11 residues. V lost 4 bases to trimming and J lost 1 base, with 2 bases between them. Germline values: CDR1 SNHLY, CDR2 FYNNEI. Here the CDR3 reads CASSVSYEQYF. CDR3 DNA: TGTGCCAGCAGTGTTTCCTACGAGCAGTACTTC.

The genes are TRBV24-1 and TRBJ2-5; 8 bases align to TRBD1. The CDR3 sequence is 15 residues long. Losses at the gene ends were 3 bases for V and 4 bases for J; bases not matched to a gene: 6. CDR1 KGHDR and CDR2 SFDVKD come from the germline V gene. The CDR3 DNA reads TGTGCCACCAGTGATACGACAGGGGAAGGAGAGACCCAGTACTTC. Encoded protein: CATSDTTGEGETQYF.

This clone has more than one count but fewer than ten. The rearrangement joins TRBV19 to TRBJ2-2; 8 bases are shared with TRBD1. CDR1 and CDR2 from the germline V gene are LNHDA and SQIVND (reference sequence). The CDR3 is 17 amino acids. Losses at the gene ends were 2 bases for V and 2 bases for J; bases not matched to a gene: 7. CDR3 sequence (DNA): TGTGCCAGTAGTATATATCGGACAGGGCGAAACACCGGGGAGCTGTTTTTT. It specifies CASSIYRTGRNTGELFF.

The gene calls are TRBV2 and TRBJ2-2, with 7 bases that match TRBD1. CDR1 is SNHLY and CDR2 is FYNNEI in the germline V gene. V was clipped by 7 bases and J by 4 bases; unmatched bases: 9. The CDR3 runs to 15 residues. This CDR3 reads CASTTGVQGTGELFF. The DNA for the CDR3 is TGTGCCAGCACAACAGGGGTTCAGGGCACCGGGGAGCTGTTTTTT.

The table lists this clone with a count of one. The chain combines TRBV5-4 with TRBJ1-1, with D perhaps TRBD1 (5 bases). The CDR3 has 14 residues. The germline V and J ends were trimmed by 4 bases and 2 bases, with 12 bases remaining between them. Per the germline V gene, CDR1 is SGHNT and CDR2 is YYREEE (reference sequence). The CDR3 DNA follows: TGTGCCAGCAGCCCTGAGACAGAAAACACTGAAGCTTTCTTT. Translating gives CASSPETENTEAFF.

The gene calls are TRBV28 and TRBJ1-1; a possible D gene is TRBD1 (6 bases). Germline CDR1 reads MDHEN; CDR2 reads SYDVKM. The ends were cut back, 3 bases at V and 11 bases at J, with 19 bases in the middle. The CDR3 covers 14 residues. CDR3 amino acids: CASSLGQGFLEAFF. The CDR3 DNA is TGTGCCAGCAGTTTGGGGCAGGGGTTTTTAGAGGCTTTCTTT.